The rows below give T cell receptor beta chains drawn from one sample of a study of blood T cell repertoires in COVID-19. Assay used: immunoSEQ multiplex PCR; TCRdb lists only in-frame clones, some missing. The table records under 45,000 clones, around nine tenths of them present only once. The sample taken for sequencing was peripheral blood. The receptors were gathered from a man aged 35-49 years with COVID-19, enrolled during active disease. Each CDR3 is given with its conserved first and last residue. The D gene is left open where the match is weak. Clone size is not always given. Where it is, it says once, few, many or a class for expanded clones.

>TRBJ2-1|TRBV10-3|-|TRBD2
TGTGCCATCAGTGTAAAACTAGCGGAGTACAATGAGCAGTTCTTC
CAISVKLAEYNEQFF
>TRBJ1-4|TRBV5-1|once|TRBD1
TGCGCCAGCAGCAGGGACAGAAATGAAAAACTGTTTTTT
CASSRDRNEKLFF
>TRBJ2-3|TRBV3-1/TRBV3-2|-|TRBD2
TGTGCCAGCAGCCAAAAGTCGCGGGGAGTGGGGGGGGTCACAGATACGCAGTATTTT
CASSQKSRGVGGVTDTQYF
>TRBJ1-5|TRBV24-1|-|-
TGTGCCACCAGTGGGGCCAGTAGCAATCAGCCCCAGCATTTT
CATSGASSNQPQHF
>TRBJ1-1|TRBV5-6|-|-
TGTGCCAGCAGCTTGGAATGGTCGACAATGAACACTGAAGCTTTCTTT
CASSLEWSTMNTEAFF
>TRBJ2-5|TRBV10-1|-|TRBD2
TGCGCCACCCGAGCGGGATCAAGTGAGACCCAGTACTTC
CATRAGSSETQYF
>TRBJ1-1|TRBV19|once|-
TGTGCCAGTAGGCAGGGGACCATGAACACTGAAGCTTTCTTT
CASRQGTMNTEAFF
>TRBJ2-3|TRBV2|-|TRBD2
TGTGCCAGCAGTGATTTTAGCGGGGGATCCACAGATACGCAGTATTTT
CASSDFSGGSTDTQYF
>TRBJ2-1|TRBV4-2|-|-
TGTGCCAGCAGCCAAGAACCCGTTGCGGGCTATGAGCAGTTCTTC
CASSQEPVAGYEQFF
>TRBJ2-5|TRBV9|-|TRBD2
TGTGCCAGCAGCCCGGGACTAGGGGAAAAAGAGACCCAGTACTTC
CASSPGLGEKETQYF
>TRBJ2-3|TRBV11-3|-|TRBD2
TGTGCCAGCAGCTCTCCCGGGGGGGGCGGGCTCACAGATACGCAGTATTTT
CASSSPGGGGLTDTQYF
>TRBJ2-7|TRBV10-3|-|-
TGTGCCACTCGGCAGGGAGGCTCCTACGAGCAGTACTTC
CATRQGGSYEQYF
>TRBJ1-2|TRBV5-1|-|-
TGCGCCAGCAGGCAGGAACCTTCTAACTATGGCTACACCTTC
CASRQEPSNYGYTF
>TRBJ1-1|TRBV29-1|-|TRBD1
TGCAGCGTTGAAACAGGGGTGTGGGCTGAAGCTTTCTTT
CSVETGVWAEAFF
>TRBJ2-5|TRBV6-1|-|-
TGTGCCAGCAGTGAAAGAGGAGTGGGGGGGACCCAGTACTTC
CASSERGVGGTQYF
>TRBJ2-1|TRBV18|-|TRBD1
TGTGCCAGCTCAACGCCGGGACAGGGGGTCAGTGAGCAGTTCTTC
CASSTPGQGVSEQFF
>TRBJ1-4|TRBV2|-|-
TGTGCCAGCCAGGGAGGGAGGACCGAAAAACTGTTTTTT
CASQGGRTEKLFF
>TRBJ2-2|TRBV5-1|-|TRBD2
TGCGCCAGCCGCCTAGCGGGAATTATAGACACCGGGGAGCTGTTTTTT
CASRLAGIIDTGELFF
>TRBJ1-6|TRBV30|-|-
TGTGCCTGGAGTGCGACGGGGGATTCACCCCTCCACTTT
CAWSATGDSPLHF
>TRBJ1-3|TRBV7-9|-|-
TGTGCCAGCAGCCACCCGACAGATTCGGGAAACACCATATATTTT
CASSHPTDSGNTIYF
>TRBJ2-5|TRBV4-1|-|TRBD1
TGCGCCAGCAGCCAAAGTGGACAGGGGGCCAGGGAGACCCAGTACTTC
CASSQSGQGARETQYF
>TRBJ1-6|TRBV4-1|-|-
TGCGCCAGCAGCCAAGGCCGGGACAAGGTCTCACCCCTCCACTTT
CASSQGRDKVSPLHF
>TRBJ1-2|TRBV28|-|TRBD1
TGTGCCAGCAGTTTAGGCACACCGGGACAGGGGGCGCGGAACTATGGCTACACCTTC
CASSLGTPGQGARNYGYTF
>TRBJ2-5|TRBV10-2|-|TRBD2
TGCGCCAGCAGTGAAGGCGGGAGGCGAGGAGAGACCCAGTACTTC
CASSEGGRRGETQYF
>TRBJ2-5|TRBV2|-|-
TGTGCCACTTCTGGCGGGGCTCGAGAGACCCAGTACTTC
CATSGGARETQYF
>TRBJ2-7|TRBV28|-|TRBD2
TGTGCCAGCAGTTACCGGGGGGACTACGAGCAGTACTTC
CASSYRGDYEQYF
>TRBJ1-1|TRBV25-1|-|-
TGTGCCACCATAGGGTTCGGGGTTACTGAAGCTTTCTTT
CATIGFGVTEAFF
>TRBJ2-2|TRBV11-3|-|TRBD2
TGTGCCAGCAGCCCACTAGCGGTTAACACCGGGGAGCTGTTTTTT
CASSPLAVNTGELFF
>TRBJ1-1|TRBV19|few|TRBD1
TGTGCCAGTAGTAAAGGTGGAGGGACAGGCAACACTGAAGCTTTCTTT
CASSKGGGTGNTEAFF
>TRBJ2-6|TRBV19|once|TRBD1
TGTGCCAGTAGGCGACAGGGGGCAGGTGGGGCCAACGTCCTGACTTTC
CASRRQGAGGANVLTF
>TRBJ1-1|TRBV13|-|-
TGTGCCAGCAGTAGCCCGAGGAATATGAACACTGAAGCTTTCTTT
CASSSPRNMNTEAFF
>TRBJ2-5|TRBV19|-|-
TGTGCCAGTAGTATTCAGGGTGGGACCCAGTACTTC
CASSIQGGTQYF